In this sample, the clone carrying this T cell receptor beta chain turned up many times. This entry comes from a study of regulatory T cells in long-lasting Graves disease. The time point here: persistent/refractory GD, antithyroid drugs over 5 years with positive TRAb. PBMC RNA served as the TCR library source. Libraries of TCR beta came from iRepertoire HTBI primers plus Arm-PCR of CDR3 regions. TCRdb recomputed calls from the multiplex PCR reads with MiXCR, one row per CDR3 protein. The sample yields 400,000 to 500,000 distinct CDR3 sequences, about 20% seen once. The CDR3 extends over 14 amino acids. The V gene lost 4 bases and the J gene lost 3 bases, with 10 bases spanning the gap. The germline gives CDR1 MNHEY, CDR2 SVGEGT.

This sequence originates from a female donor with Graves disease. The V gene is TRBV6-2 or TRBV6-3, the J gene TRBJ1-5; maybe TRBD1 (5 bases). Here the sequenced sample was peripheral blood mononuclear cells (PBMCs), taken when the disease was refractory, from a patient treated with antithyroid drugs. The CDR3 sequence: CASSSPRVNQPQHF. The CDR3 DNA sequence: TGTGCCAGCAGTTCCCCCAGGGTCAATCAGCCCCAGCATTTT.